The clone carrying this TCR beta chain showed up many times. Antigen unknown. The data stem from a study of regulatory T cells in long-lasting Graves disease. CDR1 and CDR2 (germline): MNHEY, SMNVEV (reference sequence). V was shortened by 2 bases and J by 10 bases, with 14 bases between the two germline ends. The CDR3 sequence is 14 residues long. Libraries of TCR beta came from iRepertoire HTBI primers plus Arm-PCR of CDR3 regions. Per the original methods: Sequenced samples collectively carried 62 TRBV and some 15 TRBJ segments. Each CDR3 protein is one row after TCRdb ran MiXCR on the multiplex PCR reads. For this entry, the V and J calls and clone size follow TCRdb and not the study's own pipeline. The data hold about 470,000 distinct CDR3 sequences, with less than 25% observed a single time. Study-level findings and limits: Persistent patients shared 2,500 to 3,000 public clonotypes among themselves. Newly diagnosed patients shared fewer, at some 970. Among samples with persistent disease, TRBV28, TRBJ1-2 and TRBJ2-5 were favored. Compared with new cases, persistent Graves' patients showed reduced TCR diversity.

Time point reported: persistent/refractory GD, antithyroid drugs over 5 years with positive TRAb. PBMC RNA was the source of the TCR library. The chain has TRBV27 and TRBJ1-4, with a tentative D call TRBD1 (6 bases). This receptor was obtained from a female donor with Graves disease. Source: peripheral blood mononuclear cells (PBMCs), taken when the disease was refractory, from a patient treated with antithyroid drugs. The DNA of the CDR3 is TGTGCCAGCAGTTTAAAGGGGGAGGAAGGAAAACTGTTTTTT. It is translated as CASSLKGEEGKLFF. Complete variable domain (other parts from reference TRBV27 and TRBJ1-4): EAQVTQNPRYLITVTGKKLTVTCSQNMNHEYMSWYRQDPGLGLRQIYYSMNVEVTDKGDVPEGYKVSRKEKRNFPLILESPSPNQTSLYFCASSLKGEEGKLFFGSGTQLSVL.